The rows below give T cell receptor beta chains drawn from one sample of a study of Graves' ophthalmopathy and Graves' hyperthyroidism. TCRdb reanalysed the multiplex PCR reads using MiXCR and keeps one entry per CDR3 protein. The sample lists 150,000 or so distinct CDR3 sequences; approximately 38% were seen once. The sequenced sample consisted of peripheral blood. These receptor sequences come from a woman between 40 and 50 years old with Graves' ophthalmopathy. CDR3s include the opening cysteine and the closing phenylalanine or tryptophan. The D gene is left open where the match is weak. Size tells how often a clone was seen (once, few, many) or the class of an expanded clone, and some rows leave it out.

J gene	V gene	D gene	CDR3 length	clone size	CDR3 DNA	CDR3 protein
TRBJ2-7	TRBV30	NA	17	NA	TGTGCCTGGAGAAGCCGGGCCCAGTCGCGAACATACTACGAGCAGTACTTC	CAWRSRAQSRTYYEQYF
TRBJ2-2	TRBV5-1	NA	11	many	TGCGCCAGCAGCTTGGCAGGGGAGCTGTTTTTT	CASSLAGELFF
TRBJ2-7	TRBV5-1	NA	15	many	TGCGCCAGCAGCATGGGACATTTGGGGCCCTACGAGCAGTACTTC	CASSMGHLGPYEQYF
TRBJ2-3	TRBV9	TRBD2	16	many	TGTGCCAGCAGCTATCGACGGGGGGGTAGCACAGATACGCAGTATTTT	CASSYRRGGSTDTQYF
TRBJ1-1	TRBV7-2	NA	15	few	TGTGCCAGCAGCTTAGTCACTCCCATGAACACTGAAGCTTTCTTT	CASSLVTPMNTEAFF
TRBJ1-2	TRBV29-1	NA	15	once	TGCAGCGTTGAAGACCCCGGACAACAAGGCTATGGCTACACCTTC	CSVEDPGQQGYGYTF
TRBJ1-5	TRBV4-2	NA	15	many	TGTGCCAGCAGCCAAGATCAGGGGTGGGATCAGCCCCAGCATTTT	CASSQDQGWDQPQHF
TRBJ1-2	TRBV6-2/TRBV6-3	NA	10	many	TGTGCCACAGGGGACGATGGCTACACCTTC	CATGDDGYTF
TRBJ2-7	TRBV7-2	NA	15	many	TGTGCCAGCAGCTCTTATAATGACAAGACCTACGAGCAGTACTTC	CASSSYNDKTYEQYF
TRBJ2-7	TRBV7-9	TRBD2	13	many	TGTGCCAGCAGCTGGGGGGGGTCCTACGAGCAGTACTTC	CASSWGGSYEQYF
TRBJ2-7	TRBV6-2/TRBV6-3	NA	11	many	TGTGCCAGCAGTTACCGAGGCGAGCAGTACTTC	CASSYRGEQYF
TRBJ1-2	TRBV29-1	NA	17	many	TGCAGCGTTGAAGACCCCGGGGGGGGAGCTACTAACTATGGCTACACCTTC	CSVEDPGGGATNYGYTF
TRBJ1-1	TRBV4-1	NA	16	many	TGCGCCAGCAGCCAAGATACAACGCCAGCGAACACTGAAGCTTTCTTT	CASSQDTTPANTEAFF
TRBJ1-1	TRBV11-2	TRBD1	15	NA	TGTGCCAGCAGCTTAGTTCAGGGGGCAAGCACTGAAGCTTTCTTT	CASSLVQGASTEAFF
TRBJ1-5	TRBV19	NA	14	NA	TGTGCCAGTAAAAGAACGGCTTTCGCCTCGCCCCAGCATTTT	CASKRTAFASPQHF
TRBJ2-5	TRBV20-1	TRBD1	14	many	TGCAGTGCAGACCAACCGGGACAGAGTCAGACCCAGTACTTC	CSADQPGQSQTQYF
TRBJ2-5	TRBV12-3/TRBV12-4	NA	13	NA	TGTGCCAGCAGTTCCCCTCCCCAAGAGACCCAGTACTTC	CASSSPPQETQYF
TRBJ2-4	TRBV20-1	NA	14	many	TGCAGTGCTAGAGATCTGGACACTAAAAACATTCAGTACTTC	CSARDLDTKNIQYF
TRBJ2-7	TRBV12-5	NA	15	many	TGTGCTAGTGGTTTGTACAGGGCCACACCGGACGAGCAGTACTTC	CASGLYRATPDEQYF